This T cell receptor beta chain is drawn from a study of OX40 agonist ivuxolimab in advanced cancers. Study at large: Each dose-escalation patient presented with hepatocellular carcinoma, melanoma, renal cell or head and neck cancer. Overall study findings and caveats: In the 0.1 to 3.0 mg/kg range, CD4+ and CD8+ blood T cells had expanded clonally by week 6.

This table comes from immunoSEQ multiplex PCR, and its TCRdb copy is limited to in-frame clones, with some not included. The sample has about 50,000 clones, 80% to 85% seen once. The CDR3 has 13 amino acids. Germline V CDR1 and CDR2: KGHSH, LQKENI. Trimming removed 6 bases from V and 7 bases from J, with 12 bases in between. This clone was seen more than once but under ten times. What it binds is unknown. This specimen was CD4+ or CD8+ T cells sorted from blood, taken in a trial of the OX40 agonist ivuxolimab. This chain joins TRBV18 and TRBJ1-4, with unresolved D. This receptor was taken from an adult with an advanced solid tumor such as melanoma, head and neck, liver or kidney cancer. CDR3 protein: CASSPGSREKLFF. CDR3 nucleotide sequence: TGTGCCAGCTCCCCCGGGAGCCGTGAAAAACTGTTTTTT.